The rows below give T cell receptor beta chains drawn from one sample of a study of siplizumab effects on memory and regulatory T cells. Produced via immunoSEQ multiplex PCR; TCRdb's table is partial and in-frame only. There are about 100,000 clones in the sample; 90% to 95% occur only once, and roughly 1.3% lies in the top ten. Sequenced: non-Treg CD4+ T cells sorted from blood. The receptors derive from a human donor in good health. Both conserved end residues are part of each CDR3. Each record gives: V gene, D gene, J gene, clone size, CDR3 DNA, CDR3 protein. A D gene is named only where the DNA matches it firmly. The size field is filled for only some rows; it gives once, few, many or a size class.

>TRBV27|NA|TRBJ1-1|NA
TGTGCCAGCAGTTTATTTCGCGGCGGAGAAGCTTTCTTT
CASSLFRGGEAFF
>TRBV30|NA|TRBJ1-6|NA
TGTGCCTGGAAGAGGACTTATAATTCACCCCTCCACTTT
CAWKRTYNSPLHF
>TRBV7-3|NA|TRBJ2-7|NA
TGTGCCAGCAGCCTGGACAGAACCTACGAGCAGTACTTC
CASSLDRTYEQYF
>TRBV30|NA|TRBJ1-1|NA
TGTGCCCGGGTTGGGGGAGGCACTGAAGCTTTCTTT
CARVGGGTEAFF
>TRBV10-3|NA|TRBJ1-5|NA
TGTGCCATCAGTGACTCAGGGGTTGAGGGACAGCCCCAGCATTTT
CAISDSGVEGQPQHF
>TRBV2|NA|TRBJ1-2|NA
TGTGCCAGCATAAGGGGCCTTAACTATGGCTACACCTTC
CASIRGLNYGYTF
>TRBV6-1|NA|TRBJ2-1|NA
TGTGCCAGCAGTTTTATCAATGAGCAGTTCTTC
CASSFINEQFF
>TRBV7-2|NA|TRBJ2-7|few
TGTGCCAGCAGCCGGCCCCTCTGGGGCACCTACGAGCAGTACTTC
CASSRPLWGTYEQYF
>TRBV28|NA|TRBJ2-7|NA
TGTGCCAGCAGCTCCGCCGTGACGGGAGTCTACGAGCAGTACTTC
CASSSAVTGVYEQYF
>TRBV4-2|NA|TRBJ2-1|once
TGTGCCAGCAGCCTAGAGCAGGCCCCCAATGAGCAGTTCTTC
CASSLEQAPNEQFF
>TRBV18|TRBD2|TRBJ2-1|NA
TGTGCCAGCTCACTTGGACTAGCCGGTGAGCAGTTCTTC
CASSLGLAGEQFF
>TRBV7-9|NA|TRBJ2-5|NA
TGTGCCAGCAGCCCCATCAGGGGACCCCAAGAGACCCAGTACTTC
CASSPIRGPQETQYF
>TRBV10-3|TRBD2|TRBJ2-3|NA
TGTGCCATCAAGGGTTCCGCTAGCGGGTACACAGATACGCAGTATTTT
CAIKGSASGYTDTQYF
>TRBV15|NA|TRBJ1-4|NA
TGTGCCACCAGCAGAGATACCCTTGCAACTAATGAAAAACTGTTTTTT
CATSRDTLATNEKLFF
>TRBV15|TRBD1|TRBJ2-4|NA
TGTGCCACCCGTACAGGGGCTACCTCAGAAAACATTCAGTACTTC
CATRTGATSENIQYF
>TRBV4-2|NA|TRBJ2-7|NA
TGTGCCAGCAGAAGAGAGACAGCGGCCTACGAGCAGTACTTC
CASRRETAAYEQYF
>TRBV5-1|NA|TRBJ2-3|NA
TGCGCCAGCAGCGAAAATTCCGGGACCTTCGCTGATACGCAGTATTTT
CASSENSGTFADTQYF
>TRBV6-5|NA|TRBJ2-3|NA
TGTGCCAGCAGTCGGACTAACACAGATACGCAGTATTTT
CASSRTNTDTQYF
>TRBV28|TRBD1|TRBJ1-1|once
TGTGCCAGCAGTTTCGGTGACAGGGGTATCACTGAAGCTTTCTTT
CASSFGDRGITEAFF
>TRBV5-1|TRBD1|TRBJ1-5|NA
TGCGCCAGCAGCTTGGATCCAGGGGGGACCCAGCCCCAGCATTTT
CASSLDPGGTQPQHF
>TRBV2|NA|TRBJ2-6|NA
TGTGCCAGCAGAGGGACGCATTGGGCTGGGGCCAACGTCCTGACTTTC
CASRGTHWAGANVLTF
>TRBV30|NA|TRBJ2-7|once
TGTGCCTGGGGAGCGTCCTACGAGCAGTACTTC
CAWGASYEQYF
>TRBV28|NA|TRBJ2-7|NA
TGTGCCAGCAGTTTGGCTCGTACAGGGAGGGGGGACGAGCAGTACTTC
CASSLARTGRGDEQYF
>TRBV5-6|NA|TRBJ1-3|NA
TGTGCCAGCAGCTTGCCCTCTGGAAACACCATATATTTT
CASSLPSGNTIYF
>TRBV19|NA|TRBJ2-6|NA
TGTGCCAGTACTCCCGTTTCTTCTGGGGCCAACGTCCTGACTTTC
CASTPVSSGANVLTF
>TRBV30|NA|TRBJ1-4|NA
TGTGCCTGGACCGGACCCTCGAGGGAAAAACTGTTTTTT
CAWTGPSREKLFF
>TRBV6-6|NA|TRBJ1-2|NA
TGTGCCAGCAGTCCAGGGAGCAACTATGGCTACACCTTC
CASSPGSNYGYTF
>TRBV5-1|TRBD2|TRBJ2-5|NA
TGCGCCAGCAGCTTGGGGGTTAGCGGGAGGGCAAGAGAGACCCAGTACTTC
CASSLGVSGRARETQYF
>TRBV4-2|TRBD2|TRBJ2-2|NA
TGTGCCAGCACCCGGACTAGCACCGGGGAGCTGTTTTTT
CASTRTSTGELFF
>TRBV13|NA|TRBJ2-3|NA
TGTGCCAGCAGCTTAGGCAATGCAGGCTACACAGATACGCAGTATTTT
CASSLGNAGYTDTQYF
>TRBV5-4|TRBD2|TRBJ2-2|NA
TGTGCCAGCGGACTAGACGGTAGGGACACCGGGGAGCTGTTTTTT
CASGLDGRDTGELFF
>TRBV6-6|NA|TRBJ2-5|NA
TGTGCCAGCAGTTACAGGGGTCCGGAGACCCAGTACTTC
CASSYRGPETQYF
>TRBV5-1|NA|TRBJ2-3|NA
TGCGCCAGCAGCTTCGCCCTTGGGGAAGATACGCAGTATTTT
CASSFALGEDTQYF
>TRBV28|NA|TRBJ2-6|NA
TGTGCCAGCAGTGGGGCCAACGTCCTGACTTTC
CASSGANVLTF
>TRBV27|NA|TRBJ1-2|NA
TGTGCCAGCAGGGGGACCGGACGGCGGAGCTATGGCTACACCTTC
CASRGTGRRSYGYTF
>TRBV2|TRBD1|TRBJ1-2|NA
TGTGCCAGCAGATTCCGGTGGGCAGGGGGCGCGGGGGGCTACACCTTC
CASRFRWAGGAGGYTF
>TRBV6-1|NA|TRBJ2-4|NA
TGTGCCAGCATGGGAAAAAACATTCAGTACTTC
CASMGKNIQYF
>TRBV19|TRBD1|TRBJ1-2|once
TGTGCCAGTAGTTACGGACAGGTTATTAACTATGGCTACACCTTC
CASSYGQVINYGYTF
>TRBV28|TRBD2|TRBJ2-4|NA
TGTGCCAGCAGTTTATCAGGGAGGGGAAACATTCAGTACTTC
CASSLSGRGNIQYF
>TRBV7-3|TRBD2|TRBJ2-5|NA
TGTGCCAGCAGCATGTATGGACTAGCGGGCCAAGAGACCCAGTACTTC
CASSMYGLAGQETQYF